The sequence of this TCR beta chain was determined in a study of blood T cell repertoires in COVID-19. Study-level background: Some COVID-19 samples were acute and others convalescent; all came from the United States, Italy and Spain.

As originally analysed: For nucleated cells, counts were estimated from reference gene primer amplification. Generated by immunoSEQ multiplex PCR, the TCRdb table keeps only in-frame clones and is missing some. That table gives V, J and clone size, and the DNA gave D and trimming. Among about 260,000 clones listed, about nine tenths were seen once. The CDR3 consists of 17 residues. V shed 4 bases and J shed 3 bases, with 19 bases lying between them. CDR1 LNHDA and CDR2 SQIVND come from the germline V gene (reference sequence). V gene TRBV19 combines with J gene TRBJ1-5, with a weak D call TRBD1 (6 bases). The sequencing input was peripheral blood. The sequence was collected from a woman aged 40 to 50 who had recovered from COVID-19. The CDR3 nucleotides read TGTGCCAGTAGTAAGACATTATGGACAGACCCCAATCAGCCCCAGCATTTT. It specifies CASSKTLWTDPNQPQHF.